This TCR beta chain derives from a study of lymphopenia after photon versus proton radiotherapy. To note about this clone: Its antigen remains unidentified.

The V and J ends lost 6 bases and 8 bases, in that order; junction bases with no gene match: 9. Germline-derived CDR1 and CDR2 are SGHTA and FQGTGA. The CDR3 is 14 residues long. Generated by immunoSEQ multiplex PCR, the TCRdb table keeps only in-frame clones and is missing some. The sample records around 30,000 clones, around nine tenths being singletons. Overall study results and limits: After lymphocyte nadir, photon-treated repertoires showed oligoclonal expansion, especially CD8+ Temra. Photon-treated patients lost naive T cells and TCR diversity; proton-treated stayed stable. Only patients who died were analyzed for survival; proton advantage is unproven.

This clonotype originated in a woman in her sixties or seventies with cholangiocarcinoma. Some clones in this sample may be carry-over from other donors' samples. The rearrangement joins TRBV7-3 to TRBJ2-1; 8 bases match TRBD2. Here the sequenced sample was peripheral blood, taken from a patient treated with proton-based radiotherapy. The DNA of the CDR3 is TGTGCCAGCAGGAGTAGCGGGGAGCACGATGAGCAGTTCTTC. It specifies CASRSSGEHDEQFF.